What follows describes a single T cell receptor beta chain. Its antigen is not known. The record originates from a study of cytomegalovirus exposure and HLA in healthy donors. Background on the study: Of the donors genotyped, approximately 400 in all, 75% to 90% fell in the Caucasian-associated ancestry cluster. Broader study findings: In a later analysis, specific HLA alleles were associated with 16,000 or so TCR beta sequences at a 0.05 false discovery rate. Prior analysis indicated that the majority of TCR beta V segments exhibited productivity approximately 90% or approximately 30% of the time. It was reported that the classifier diagnosed cytomegalovirus status with high specificity and sensitivity in both the original and validation cohorts.

The primer mix had 60 Vbeta and 13 Jbeta primers. Repertoires were generated with immunoSEQ multiplex PCR, while TCRdb's copy carries only in-frame clones and drops some. There are about 59,000 clones in the sample; around 90% occur only once, and about 1.6% lies in the top ten. Germline V gene data show CDR1 as LNHDA and CDR2 as SQIVND (reference sequence). This CDR3 region has 15 residues. V shed 10 bases, J shed 4 bases, and the junction held 12 bases outside the gene matches. The source is a man in his thirties or forties in good health and CMV-seropositive. V and J are TRBV19 and TRBJ2-1; 8 positions agree with TRBD2. The sequenced material came from PBMCs. Here the CDR3 reads CATKTGTSIYNEQFF. The DNA for the CDR3 is TGTGCCACCAAAACCGGGACTAGTATATACAATGAGCAGTTCTTC.